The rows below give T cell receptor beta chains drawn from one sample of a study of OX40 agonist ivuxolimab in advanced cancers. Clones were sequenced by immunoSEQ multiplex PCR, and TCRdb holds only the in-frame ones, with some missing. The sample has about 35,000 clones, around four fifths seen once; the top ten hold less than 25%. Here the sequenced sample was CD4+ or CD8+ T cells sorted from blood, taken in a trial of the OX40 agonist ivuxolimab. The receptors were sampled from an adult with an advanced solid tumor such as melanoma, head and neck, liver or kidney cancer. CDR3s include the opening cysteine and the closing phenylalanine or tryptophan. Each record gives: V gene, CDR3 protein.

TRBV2,CASSEFDEQYF
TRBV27,CASSFKGLAFEETQYF
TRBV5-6,CASSLGQAFGGYTF
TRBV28,CASSLRDRTYEQYF
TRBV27,CASSPRGGANVLTF
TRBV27,CASSYGQGETYEQYF
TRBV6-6,CASSYSGQNYGYTF
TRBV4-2,CASSQPGLARLEQYF
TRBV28,CASSLGLSGPYF
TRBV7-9,CASSLFIGGFATEAFF
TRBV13,CASSLGSLAGVRTGELFF
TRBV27,CASSPSSSYEQYF
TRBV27,CASSSGSDFGELFF
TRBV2,CASSHGRTGVYNEQFF
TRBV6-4,CASSDLRTGELFF
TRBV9,CASSAGGQGTAFGGYTF
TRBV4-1,CASSLVNTGELFF
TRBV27,CASSLTGPYEQYF
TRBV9,CASSARDNYGYTF
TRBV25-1,CASSSGTGATANTGELFF
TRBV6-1,CASSEEGTSSHEQYF
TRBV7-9,CASSLATNSGEQYF
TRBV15,CATSRGMENTEAFF
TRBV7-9,CASSLIGAGGPLYNEQFF
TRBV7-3,CASSSPSVDEQFF
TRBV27,CASSLRDTGELFF
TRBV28,CASSSGTGDTDTQYF
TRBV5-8,CASSSRDYTDTQYF
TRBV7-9,CASSSGETEAFF
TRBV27,CASSLSTGGISYEQYF
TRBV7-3,CASSLAGLRNTGELFF
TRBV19,CASSTGQGAKGEQYF
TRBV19,CASPPLAGDTDTQYF
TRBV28,CASSFFGQTYEQYF
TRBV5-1,CASSLPRGGANYGYTF
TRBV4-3,CASSQETGTGWAEAFF
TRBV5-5,CASSWDPYSNQPQHF
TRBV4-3,CASSQDQRTDYEQYF
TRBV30,CAWSKGVDSNQPQHF
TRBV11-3,CASSLDEGFTEQFF
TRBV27,CASSEEAGIYNEQFF
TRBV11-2,CASSSPLAGGIYEQYF
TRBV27,CASSLNGFTYEQYF
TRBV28,CASSSNTPRQYF
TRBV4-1,CASSLGLAPSQETQYF
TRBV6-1,CASSEEAGGYNEQFF
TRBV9,CASSVVLTSGNEQFF
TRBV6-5,CASSTYYEQYF
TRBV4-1,CASSQLVQAEQYF
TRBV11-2,CASSSFSGELFF
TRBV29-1,CSVDKILAGGTEQFF
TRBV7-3,CASSNRLGTEQETQYF
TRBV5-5,CASSFFISGTASYNEQFF